Each of the 23 T cell receptor beta chains below was sequenced from the same sample in a study of blood T cell repertoires in COVID-19. Assay: immunoSEQ multiplex PCR; the TCRdb copy retains only in-frame clones and omits some. There are roughly 250,000 clones in the sample; roughly 88% occur only once, and approximately 2.2% lies in the top ten. Sequenced input: peripheral blood. These receptors all stem from a middle-aged woman who had recovered from COVID-19.

The chain recombines TRBV15 with TRBJ1-5; perhaps TRBD1 as D (5 bases). This CDR3 region has 15 residues. Germline values: CDR1 LNHNV, CDR2 YYDKDF (reference sequence). V was cut by 2 bases and J by 5 bases, with 13 bases left in between. Here the CDR3 DNA reads TGTGCCACCAGCAGACAGGGCGAGTCGGATCAGCCCCAGCATTTT. It is translated as CATSRQGESDQPQHF.

The chain uses TRBV4-1 and TRBJ2-7; D uncertain. The CDR3 consists of 14 residues. The germline V gene encodes CDR1 MGHRA and CDR2 YSYEKL. V was cut by 1 base and J by 0 bases, with 7 bases left in between. The CDR3 bases are TGCGCCAGCAGCCAAGGAGGTGCCTCCTACGAGCAGTACTTC. It yields the protein CASSQGGASYEQYF.

The chain carries TRBV19 and TRBJ1-6; D not resolved. The germline CDR1 and CDR2 sequences are LNHDA and SQIVND (reference sequence). V lost 9 bases, J lost 3 bases, and 15 bases lay in between. The CDR3 has 15 amino acids. CDR3: CASKKRENYNSPLHF. CDR3 sequence (DNA): TGTGCCAGCAAAAAACGGGAGAACTATAATTCACCCCTCCACTTT.

The rearrangement links TRBV6-2 or TRBV6-3 to TRBJ2-7, with 7 bases fitting TRBD1. The CDR3 is 16 amino acids. With V trimmed by 2 bases and J by 4 bases, 11 bases remained unmatched. The germline V gene has CDR1 MNHEY and CDR2 SVGEGT. The CDR3 DNA follows: TGTGCCAGCAGTTACCGACAGGGCGGCGGAAGATACGAGCAGTACTTC. As protein: CASSYRQGGGRYEQYF.

This chain links TRBV10-3 with TRBJ2-3, with 8 bases lining up with TRBD1. V lost 5 bases to trimming and J lost 6 bases; unmatched junction nucleotides: 4. Germline V gene data show CDR1 as ENHRY and CDR2 as SYGVKD. This CDR3 is built from 13 residues. The CDR3 coding sequence is TGTGCCATCAGTCAGGGGGCGATGGATACGCAGTATTTT. This codes for CAISQGAMDTQYF.

CDR3 in amino acids: CSVDDRAYNEQFF. The CDR3 DNA reads as TGCAGCGTTGATGACCGGGCCTACAATGAGCAGTTCTTC. The chain couples TRBV29-1 to TRBJ2-1; D unclear. Looked up from germline, CDR1 is SQVTM and CDR2 is ANQGSEA. The CDR3 sequence is 13 residues long. V was pared by 3 bases and J by 2 bases, with 8 bases between.

The CDR3 protein is CATSDFPGQGRAGELFF. CDR3 in DNA: TGTGCCACCAGTGATTTCCCAGGACAGGGTAGGGCCGGGGAGCTGTTTTTT. J is TRBJ2-2 and V is TRBV24-1; TRBD1 agrees at 8 bases. This CDR3 is 17 amino acids long. Germline-derived CDR1 and CDR2 are KGHDR and SFDVKD. V shed 1 base, J shed 6 bases, and the junction held 9 bases outside the gene matches.

V and J are TRBV5-1 and TRBJ1-2; D possibly corresponds to TRBD1 (5 bases). In germline, CDR1 is SGHRS, CDR2 YFSETQ. V lost 4 bases and J 3 bases, leaving 16 bases between the germline ends. The CDR3 extends over 15 amino acids. The CDR3 sequence: CASSLTTPGDYGYTF. The DNA for the CDR3 is TGCGCCAGCAGCCTTACGACACCGGGGGACTATGGCTACACCTTC.

This chain connects TRBV18 to TRBJ2-2, with TRBD1 matching over 8 bases. V shed 2 bases, J shed 7 bases, and the junction held 3 bases outside the gene matches. CDR3 size: 14 residues. Looked up from germline, CDR1 is KGHSH and CDR2 is LQKENI. The CDR3 spells CASSPDRGSGELFF. The CDR3 DNA is TGTGCCAGCTCACCAGACAGGGGAAGCGGGGAGCTGTTTTTT.

The V and J genes are TRBV7-9 and TRBJ2-2; D is perhaps TRBD2 (5 bases). V lost 4 bases and J 1 base, leaving 7 bases between the germline ends. The CDR3 covers 14 residues. Looked up from germline, CDR1 is SEHNR and CDR2 is FQNEAQ (reference sequence). The CDR3 DNA is TGTGCCAGCAGCTGGAGGATGAACACCGGGGAGCTGTTTTTT. Translation: CASSWRMNTGELFF. Filled out from reference TRBV7-9 and TRBJ2-2, the complete variable domain reads DTGVSQNPRHKITKRGQNVTFRCDPISEHNRLYWYRQTLGQGPEFLTYFQNEAQLEKSRLLSDRFSAERPKGSFSTLEIQRTEQGDSAMYLCASSWRMNTGELFFGEGSRLTVL.

This chain's CDR3 is CASSFLREGTGELFF. As DNA, the CDR3 is TGTGCCAGCAGTTTTTTAAGGGAGGGCACCGGGGAGCTGTTTTTT. J is TRBJ2-2 and V is TRBV6-6; 7 bases align to TRBD2. The length of the CDR3 is 15 residues. From germline, CDR1 is MNHNY and CDR2 SVGAGI (reference sequence). The V and J ends lost 4 bases and 4 bases, in that order; junction bases with no gene match: 6.

This clone showed up just once. The chain joins TRBV3-1 (or the pseudogene TRBV3-2) to TRBJ2-7; D is uncertain. The V end lost 0 bases, the J end lost 7 bases, and 4 bases lay between the germline ends. The CDR3 is made up of 11 amino acids. Germline-derived CDR1 and CDR2 are LGHDT and YNNKEL (reference sequence). CDR3 region: CASSQEREQYF. Here the CDR3 DNA reads TGTGCCAGCAGCCAAGAGAGGGAGCAGTACTTC.

V and J are TRBV5-6 and TRBJ2-7; D remains ambiguous. Between the trimmed V and J ends, which lost 0 bases and 5 bases, there was a span of 6 bases. In germline, CDR1 is SGHDT, CDR2 YYEEEE. CDR3 length: 12 residues. The CDR3 protein is CASSLAGHEQYF. CDR3 nucleotides: TGTGCCAGCAGCTTGGCTGGGCACGAGCAGTACTTC. The entire variable domain, with the rest obtained from reference TRBV5-6 and TRBJ2-7, is as follows: DAGVTQSPTHLIKTRGQQVTLRCSPKSGHDTVSWYQQALGQGPQFIFQYYEEEERQRGNFPDRFSGHQFPNYSSELNVNALLLGDSALYLCASSLAGHEQYFGPGTRLTVT.

In its sample, this clone was seen a few times. The V call is TRBV21-1, the J call TRBJ2-4; TRBD1 is the table's D call, not checked against the DNA. TRBV21-1 is classified as a pseudogene. The CDR3 has 16 amino acids. The CDR3 loop is CASSKGIGDREGIQYF. In DNA form, the CDR3 reads TGTGCCAGCAGCAAAGGAATAGGGGACAGGGAGGGCATTCAGTACTTC.

The chain recombines TRBV7-2 with TRBJ1-2, with TRBD1 identical over 7 bases. The CDR3 sequence is 18 residues long. V dropped 4 bases and J dropped 3; count of bases not matched to a gene: 17. Germline V CDR1 and CDR2: SGHTA, FQGNSA. CDR3 loop: CASSSPAGGGRWYYGYTF. In DNA, the CDR3 is TGTGCCAGCAGCTCCCCGGCGGGAGGGGGCAGGTGGTACTATGGCTACACCTTC. The full variable domain, rest sourced from reference TRBV7-2 and TRBJ1-2, is GAGVSQSPSNKVTEKGKDVELRCDPISGHTALYWYRQSLGQGLEFLIYFQGNSAPDKSGLPSDRFSAERTGGSVSTLTIQRTQQEDSAVYLCASSSPAGGGRWYYGYTFGSGTRLTVV.

V usage is TRBV6-6 and J usage is TRBJ2-2, with TRBD2 identical over 9 bases. The CDR3 runs 13 residues. Germline CDR1 MNHNY, CDR2 SVGAGI (reference sequence). V was clipped by 6 bases and J by 6 bases; unmatched bases: 2. The CDR3 region has the DNA TGTGCCAGCAGGCCTAGCGGGGCCGGGGAGCTGTTTTTT. This gives the protein CASRPSGAGELFF.

Only one count was recorded for this clone. This chain connects TRBV7-2 to TRBJ2-1, with D possibly being TRBD1 (6 bases). CDR3 length: 14 residues. Trimming took off 1 base at V and 7 bases at J, with 11 bases between the two ends. The V gene's germline CDR1 is SGHTA and CDR2 FQGNSA. The CDR3 is CASSLGVTGNEQFF. In nucleotides, the CDR3 is TGTGCCAGCAGCTTAGGCGTGACAGGAAATGAGCAGTTCTTC.

The J gene is TRBJ2-3, the V gene TRBV18; 12 nucleotides agree with TRBD1. This CDR3 is 16 amino acids long. Looked up from germline, CDR1 is KGHSH and CDR2 is LQKENI. The J segment lost 6 bases and the V segment lost 6 bases, leaving 10 bases of the junction unmatched. The CDR3 DNA reads as TGTGCCAGCTCCCCCATCGGGACAGGGGGCGCGGATACGCAGTATTTT. The encoded protein is CASSPIGTGGADTQYF.

The V call is TRBV19, the J call TRBJ1-1; tentative D call: TRBD1 (6 bases). The CDR3 length is 15 residues. Germline V gene sequence: CDR1 LNHDA, CDR2 SQIVND (reference sequence). V was pared by 7 bases and J by 3 bases, with 18 bases between. The DNA for the CDR3 is TGTGCCAGTATTCCAACACAGGGAGCCTACACTGAAGCTTTCTTT. It specifies CASIPTQGAYTEAFF.

The chain links TRBV9 to TRBJ1-2, with 8 positions matching TRBD1. V was clipped by 3 bases and J by 2 bases; unmatched bases: 12. This CDR3 region has 17 residues. Per the germline V gene, CDR1 is SGDLS and CDR2 is YYNGEE. In DNA, the CDR3 is TGTGCCAGCAGCGCCCATGACAGGGGAGAGCGCAACTATGGCTACACCTTC. Encoded protein: CASSAHDRGERNYGYTF.

The J gene is TRBJ1-5, the V gene TRBV7-8; 9 nucleotides agree with TRBD1. V dropped 5 bases and J dropped 3; count of bases not matched to a gene: 5. Per germline, CDR1 SGHVS and CDR2 FQNEAQ. The CDR3 consists of 15 residues. The chain's CDR3 is CASSPDRGTNQPQHF. The CDR3 DNA reads TGTGCCAGCAGCCCGGACAGGGGAACCAATCAGCCCCAGCATTTT. Full variable domain (rest looked up from reference TRBV7-8 and TRBJ1-5): GAGVSQSPRYKVAKRGQDVALRCDPISGHVSLFWYQQALGQGPEFLTYFQNEAQLDKSGLPSDRFFAERPEGSVSTLKIQRTQQEDSAVYLCASSPDRGTNQPQHFGDGTRLSIL.

This clone showed up just a few times. The J gene is TRBJ2-1, the V gene TRBV5-1, with 7 bases that match TRBD1. CDR3 size: 13 residues. V shed 4 bases, J shed 7 bases, and the junction held 5 bases outside the gene matches. Germline CDR1 SGHRS, CDR2 YFSETQ. The CDR3 DNA reads TGCGCCAGCAGCGAAGCCAGGGGGAATGAGCAGTTCTTC. Amino acids: CASSEARGNEQFF.

This chain connects TRBV19 to TRBJ1-2; 8 bases map to TRBD1. V dropped 5 bases and J dropped 7; count of bases not matched to a gene: 12. The CDR3 runs 15 residues. CDR1 and CDR2 (germline): LNHDA, SQIVND (reference sequence). The CDR3 loop reads CASSPSDRVTGGYTF. The CDR3 coding sequence is TGTGCCAGTAGTCCTTCGGACAGGGTAACCGGTGGCTACACCTTC. The complete variable domain, with remaining parts taken from reference TRBV19 and TRBJ1-2, reads DGGITQSPKYLFRKEGQNVTLSCEQNLNHDAMYWYRQDPGQGLRLIYYSQIVNDFQKGDIAEGYSVSREKKESFPLTVTSAQKNPTAFYLCASSPSDRVTGGYTFGSGTRLTVV.